The rows below give T cell receptor beta chains drawn from one sample of a study of CD8 T cells in ankylosing spondylitis. Via MiXCR, TCRdb re-called the 5' RACE reads, giving one row per CDR3 protein. The sample gives roughly 260,000 distinct CDR3 sequences, around 20% of which show up once; 7.5% to 9.5% is in the top ten. Sequencing was done on a sample of blood, either unsorted or a sorted T cell fraction (not recorded which). The receptor source for this set is a male donor with ankylosing spondylitis or in good health (not recorded which). Both conserved end residues are trimmed from each CDR3.

V gene	J gene	CDR3 length	CDR3 protein
TRBV12-3/TRBV12-4	TRBJ2-5	11	ASSLQGWETQY
TRBV5-5	TRBJ2-5	11	ASQRGSQETQY
TRBV11-2	TRBJ2-5	16	ASSLELTRTGFQETQY
TRBV30	TRBJ2-1	14	AWSVTGGGQYNEQF
TRBV6-1	TRBJ2-5	11	ASKTGGEETQY
TRBV10-3	TRBJ2-1	15	AISDPSGRAAYNEQF
TRBV11-2	TRBJ2-3	11	VSSLAPTDTQY
TRBV10-3	TRBJ1-2	12	AISGNRGSGGYT
TRBV7-8	TRBJ2-3	12	ASSLLGGTDTQY
TRBV2	TRBJ2-3	14	ASSPPGQGRPDTQY
TRBV28	TRBJ2-5	14	ASSLSLGNYQETQY
TRBV20-1	TRBJ2-3	15	SARDRGTSGNSDTQY
TRBV29-1	TRBJ2-3	11	SSWGGSTDTQY
TRBV5-1	TRBJ1-5	13	ASSLGDGSNQPQH
TRBV12-3/TRBV12-4	TRBJ1-5	13	GSSLGGTTNQPQH